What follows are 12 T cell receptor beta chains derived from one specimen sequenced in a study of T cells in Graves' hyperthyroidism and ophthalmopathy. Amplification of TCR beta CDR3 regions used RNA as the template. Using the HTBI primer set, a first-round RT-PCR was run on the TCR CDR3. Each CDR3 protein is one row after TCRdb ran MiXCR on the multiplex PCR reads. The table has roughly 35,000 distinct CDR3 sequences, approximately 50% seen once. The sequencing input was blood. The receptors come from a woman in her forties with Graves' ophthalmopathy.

As DNA, the CDR3 is TGCGCCAGCAGTCCGGCGGAGATCACCGGGGAGCTGTTTTTT. Residues: CASSPAEITGELFF. This chain joins TRBV5-1 and TRBJ2-2; D gene ambiguous. V was clipped by 5 bases and J by 4 bases, with 12 bases between them. Germline CDR1 and CDR2: SGHRS and YFSETQ. The CDR3 spans 14 residues.

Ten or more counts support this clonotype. The CDR3 here is CASSQETRGYEQYF. The CDR3 coding sequence is TGCGCCAGCAGCCAAGAAACAAGGGGCTACGAGCAGTACTTC. The rearrangement joins TRBV4-3 to TRBJ2-7, with D maybe TRBD1 (5 bases). CDR1 is LGHNA and CDR2 is YSLEER in the germline V gene. The CDR3 is made up of 14 amino acids. V was trimmed by 0 bases and J by 3 bases, leaving 9 bases between them.

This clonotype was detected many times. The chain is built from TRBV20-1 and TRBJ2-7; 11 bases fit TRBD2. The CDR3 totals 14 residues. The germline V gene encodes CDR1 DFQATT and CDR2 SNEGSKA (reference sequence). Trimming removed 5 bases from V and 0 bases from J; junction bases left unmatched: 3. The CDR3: CSALAGGLSYEQYF. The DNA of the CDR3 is TGCAGTGCTCTAGCGGGGGGCCTCTCCTACGAGCAGTACTTC.

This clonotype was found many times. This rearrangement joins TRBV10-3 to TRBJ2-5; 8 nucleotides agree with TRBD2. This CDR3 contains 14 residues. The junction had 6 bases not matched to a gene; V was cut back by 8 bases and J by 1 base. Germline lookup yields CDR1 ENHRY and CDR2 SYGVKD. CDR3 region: CAIGAGGGQETQYF. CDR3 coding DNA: TGTGCCATCGGTGCGGGAGGCGGCCAAGAGACCCAGTACTTC.

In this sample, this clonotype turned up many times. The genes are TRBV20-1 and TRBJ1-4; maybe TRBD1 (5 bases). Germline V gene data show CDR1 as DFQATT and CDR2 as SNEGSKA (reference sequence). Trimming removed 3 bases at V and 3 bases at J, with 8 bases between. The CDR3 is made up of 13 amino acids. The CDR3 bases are TGCAGTGCTAGGGGGCCGGCTAATGAAAAACTGTTTTTT. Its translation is CSARGPANEKLFF.

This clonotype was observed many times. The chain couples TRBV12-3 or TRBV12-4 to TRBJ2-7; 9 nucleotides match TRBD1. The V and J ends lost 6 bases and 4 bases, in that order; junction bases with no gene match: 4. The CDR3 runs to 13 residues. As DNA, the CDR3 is TGTGCCAGCAGACCGGGACAGGGATACGAGCAGTACTTC. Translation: CASRPGQGYEQYF.

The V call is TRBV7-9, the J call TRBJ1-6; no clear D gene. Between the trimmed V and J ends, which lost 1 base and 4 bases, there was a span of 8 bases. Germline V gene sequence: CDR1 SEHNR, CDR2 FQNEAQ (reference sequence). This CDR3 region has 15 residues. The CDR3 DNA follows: TGTGCCAGCAGCTTAGACCCCGGATATAATTCACCCCTCCACTTT. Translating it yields CASSLDPGYNSPLHF. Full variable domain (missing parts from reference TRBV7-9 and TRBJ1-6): DTGVSQNPRHKITKRGQNVTFRCDPISEHNRLYWYRQTLGQGPEFLTYFQNEAQLEKSRLLSDRFSAERPKGSFSTLEIQRTEQGDSAMYLCASSLDPGYNSPLHFGNGTRLTVT.

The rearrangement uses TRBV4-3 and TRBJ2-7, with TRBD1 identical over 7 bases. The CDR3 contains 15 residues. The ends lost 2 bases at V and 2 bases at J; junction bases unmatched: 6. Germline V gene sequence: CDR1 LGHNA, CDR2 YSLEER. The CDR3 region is CASSQSLTGTYEQYF. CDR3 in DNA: TGCGCCAGCAGCCAAAGTCTGACAGGGACCTACGAGCAGTACTTC.

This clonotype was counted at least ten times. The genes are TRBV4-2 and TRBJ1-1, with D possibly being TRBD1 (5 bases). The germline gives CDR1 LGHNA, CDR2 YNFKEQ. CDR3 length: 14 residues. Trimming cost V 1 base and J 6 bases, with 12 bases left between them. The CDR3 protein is CASSQGGSSAEAFF. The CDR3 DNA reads TGTGCCAGCAGCCAAGGGGGCAGCAGCGCTGAAGCTTTCTTT.

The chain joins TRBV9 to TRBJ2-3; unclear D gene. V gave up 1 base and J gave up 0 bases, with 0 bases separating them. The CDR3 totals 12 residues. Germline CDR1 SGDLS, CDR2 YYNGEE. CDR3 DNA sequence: TGTGCCAGCAGCGTAAGCACAGATACGCAGTATTTT. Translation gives CASSVSTDTQYF.

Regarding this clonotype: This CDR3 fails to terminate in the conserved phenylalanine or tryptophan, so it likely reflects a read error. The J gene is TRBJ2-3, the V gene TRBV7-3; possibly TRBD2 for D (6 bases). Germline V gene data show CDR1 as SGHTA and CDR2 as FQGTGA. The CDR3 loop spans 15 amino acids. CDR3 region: CGSSLIPGGGDTQYC. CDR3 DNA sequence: TGTGGCAGCAGTTTAATTCCCGGGGGTGGGGATACACAGTATTGT.

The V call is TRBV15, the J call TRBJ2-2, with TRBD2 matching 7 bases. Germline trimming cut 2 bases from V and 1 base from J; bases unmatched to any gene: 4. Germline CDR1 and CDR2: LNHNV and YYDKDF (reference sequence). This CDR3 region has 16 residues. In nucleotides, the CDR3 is TGTGCCACCAGCAGACATGGCGGGGGGAACACCGGGGAGCTGTTTTTT. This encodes CATSRHGGGNTGELFF.